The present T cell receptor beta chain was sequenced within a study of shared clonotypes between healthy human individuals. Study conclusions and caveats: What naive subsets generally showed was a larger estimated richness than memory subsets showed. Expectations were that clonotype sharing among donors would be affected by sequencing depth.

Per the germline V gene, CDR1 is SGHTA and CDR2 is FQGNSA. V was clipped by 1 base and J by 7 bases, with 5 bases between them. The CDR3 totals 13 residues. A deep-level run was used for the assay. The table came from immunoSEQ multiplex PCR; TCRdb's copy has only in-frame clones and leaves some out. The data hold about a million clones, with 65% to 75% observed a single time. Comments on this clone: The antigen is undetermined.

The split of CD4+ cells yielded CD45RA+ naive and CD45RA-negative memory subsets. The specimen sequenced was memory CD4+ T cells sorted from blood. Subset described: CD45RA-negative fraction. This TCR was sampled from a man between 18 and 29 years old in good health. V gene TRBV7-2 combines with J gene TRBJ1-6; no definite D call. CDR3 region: CASSLGLNSPLHF. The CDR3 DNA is TGTGCCAGCAGCTTAGGACTGAATTCACCCCTCCACTTT.